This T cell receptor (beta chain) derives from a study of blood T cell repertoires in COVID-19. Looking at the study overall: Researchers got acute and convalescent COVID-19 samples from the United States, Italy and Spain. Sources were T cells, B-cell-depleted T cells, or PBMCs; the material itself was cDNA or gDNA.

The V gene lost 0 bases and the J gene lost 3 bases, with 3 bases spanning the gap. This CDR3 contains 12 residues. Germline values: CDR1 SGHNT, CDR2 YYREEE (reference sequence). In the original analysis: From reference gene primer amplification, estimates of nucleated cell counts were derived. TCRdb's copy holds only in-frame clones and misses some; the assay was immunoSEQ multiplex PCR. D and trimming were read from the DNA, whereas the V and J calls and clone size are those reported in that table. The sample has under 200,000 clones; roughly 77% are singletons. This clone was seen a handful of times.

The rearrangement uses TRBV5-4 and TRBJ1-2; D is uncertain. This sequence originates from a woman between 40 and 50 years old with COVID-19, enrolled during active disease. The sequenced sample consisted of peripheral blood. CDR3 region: CASSLGDYGYTF. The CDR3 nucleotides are TGTGCCAGCAGCTTGGGAGACTATGGCTACACCTTC. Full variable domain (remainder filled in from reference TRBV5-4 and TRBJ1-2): ETGVTQSPTHLIKTRGQQVTLRCSSQSGHNTVSWYQQALGQGPQFIFQYYREEENGRGNFPPRFSGLQFPNYSSELNVNALELDDSALYLCASSLGDYGYTFGSGTRLTVV.